The 25 T cell receptor beta chains listed next were all sequenced from one sample in a study of T cells in Graves' hyperthyroidism and ophthalmopathy. Researchers amplified the TCR beta CDR3 regions from RNA transcripts. When the TCR CDR3 underwent first-round RT-PCR, the HTBI primer set was used. TCRdb re-called the multiplex PCR reads with MiXCR, one entry per CDR3 protein. The sample includes roughly 630,000 distinct CDR3 sequences, 15% to 19% of them seen just once. The sample was blood. The receptors here all came from a young woman with Graves' hyperthyroidism.

The gene calls are TRBV6-1 and TRBJ2-5; 10 bases align to TRBD2. From germline, CDR1 is MNHNS and CDR2 SASEGT. The ends lost 5 bases at V and 1 base at J; junction bases unmatched: 7. The CDR3 length is 16 residues. CDR3 in amino acids: CASSKGLAVTQETQYF. CDR3 DNA: TGTGCCAGCAGTAAAGGACTAGCGGTAACCCAAGAGACCCAGTACTTC.

The sample holds many counts of this clonotype. This chain joins TRBV7-6 and TRBJ1-1; D remains unclear. Germline CDR1 reads SGHVS; CDR2 reads FNYEAQ. Trimming stripped 6 bases from V and 5 bases from J, with 7 bases between. This CDR3 has 11 amino acids. The CDR3 DNA sequence: TGTGCCAGCAGTCTCGTGACTGAAGCTTTCTTT. It codes for CASSLVTEAFF. Using reference TRBV7-6 and TRBJ1-1 for the parts outside the CDR3, the full variable domain is GAGVSQSPRYKVTKRGQDVALRCDPISGHVSLYWYRQALGQGPEFLTYFNYEAQQDKSGLPNDRFSAERPEGSISTLTIQRTEQRDSAMYRCASSLVTEAFFGQGTRLTVV.

This clonotype was seen at least ten times. This chain links TRBV7-9 with TRBJ2-7, with 8 bases that match TRBD1. Per germline, CDR1 SEHNR and CDR2 FQNEAQ (reference sequence). V trimming: 5 bases; J trimming: 4 bases; junction bases outside the gene matches: 16. The CDR3 has 17 residues. CDR3: CASSPPPVRGLLYEQYF. CDR3 DNA sequence: TGTGCCAGCAGCCCCCCACCGGTCAGGGGGCTATTGTACGAGCAGTACTTC.

This clonotype showed up just a few times. This sequence joins TRBV29-1 and TRBJ2-3; a possible D gene is TRBD1 (6 bases). In germline, CDR1 is SQVTM, CDR2 ANQGSEA. V gave up 1 base and J gave up 4 bases, with 9 bases separating them. The CDR3 covers 13 residues. Written as DNA, the CDR3 is TGCAGCGTTGAAGTGAACAGGGCAGATACGCAGTATTTT. The encoded protein is CSVEVNRADTQYF.

This clonotype was seen ten or more times. At one end, the junction sequence differs from germline, possibly due to a read error. This rearrangement joins TRBV3-1 to TRBJ2-7; D uncertain. The CDR3 has 14 residues. Germline CDR1 reads LGHDT; CDR2 reads YNNKEL (reference sequence). The CDR3 spells CASSQDSVSSEQYF. DNA for the CDR3: TGTGCCAGCAGCCAAGATTCCGTCTCCTCCGAGCAGTACTTC.

This clonotype was seen at least ten times. The genes are TRBV28 and TRBJ2-7; 12 bases are a match to TRBD2. There are 16 residues in the CDR3. Germline values: CDR1 MDHEN, CDR2 SYDVKM. V dropped 5 bases and J dropped 4; count of bases not matched to a gene: 9. DNA for the CDR3: TGTGCCAGCAGTCCGAGACTAGCGGGAGAGGCATACGAGCAGTACTTC. Amino acids: CASSPRLAGEAYEQYF.

This clonotype has more than one count but fewer than ten. The chain joins TRBV30 to TRBJ2-3; TRBD2 might be the D (5 bases). The CDR3 is 16 amino acids. Germline CDR1 and CDR2: GTSNPN and SVGIG (reference sequence). Trimming removed 5 bases at V and 6 bases at J, with 24 bases between. CDR3 nucleotides: TGTGCCTGGCGTCCAAAGGGAGCGGAAATCACGGATACGCAGTATTTT. It encodes CAWRPKGAEITDTQYF.

This clonotype was recorded at least ten times. The chain joins TRBV5-1 to TRBJ2-1; D may match TRBD1 or TRBD2 (5 bases each). The germline V and J ends were trimmed by 4 bases and 8 bases, with 16 bases remaining between them. Germline assignment: CDR1 SGHRS and CDR2 YFSETQ. The CDR3 is 14 residues long. CDR3 residues: CASSPTTGRDEQFF. Written as DNA, the CDR3 is TGCGCCAGCAGCCCTACGACGGGACGGGATGAGCAGTTCTTC.

The J gene is TRBJ2-7, the V gene TRBV30; the D gene is possibly TRBD2 (5 bases). CDR1 GTSNPN and CDR2 SVGIG come from the germline V gene (reference sequence). CDR3 length: 13 amino acids. Between the trimmed V and J ends, which lost 6 bases and 4 bases, there was a span of 16 bases. The CDR3 here is CACGVGDPYEQYF. CDR3 DNA: TGTGCCTGTGGAGTGGGAGACCCTTACGAGCAGTACTTC.

There are a few counts of this clonotype. This chain connects TRBV19 to TRBJ1-1; D gene ambiguous. Deletions cut 4 bases from V and 13 bases from J, with 13 bases between. Per the germline V gene, CDR1 is LNHDA and CDR2 is SQIVND (reference sequence). This CDR3 contains 11 residues. The CDR3 loop is CASSTRTDLFF. The CDR3 DNA is TGTGCCAGTAGTACCCGGACTGACCTTTTCTTT.

The V and J genes are TRBV4-2 and TRBJ1-5, with 8 nucleotides matching TRBD1. This CDR3 contains 15 residues. Trimming at V came to 4 bases and at J to 5 bases, leaving 7 bases not matched to a gene. Germline V CDR1 and CDR2: LGHNA, YNFKEQ. CDR3 in amino acids: CASSRRTGLDQPQHF. The CDR3 bases are TGTGCCAGCAGCCGACGGACAGGGCTAGATCAGCCCCAGCATTTT.

At least ten counts were recorded for this clonotype. This rearrangement joins TRBV12-3 or TRBV12-4 to TRBJ2-1, with D unclear. The CDR3 contains 18 residues. The V end was cut by 4 bases, the J end by 1 base, with 20 bases between. Written as DNA, the CDR3 is TGTGCCAGCAGTTCCCATCTGCAACTAATCACTTCCTACAATGAGCAGTTCTTC. The encoded protein is CASSSHLQLITSYNEQFF.

This clonotype has just a few counts. V is TRBV6-2 or TRBV6-3 and J is TRBJ1-1; 10 bases fit TRBD1. Losses at the gene ends were 4 bases for V and 1 base for J; bases not matched to a gene: 6. The CDR3 contains 16 residues. CDR1 is MNHEY, CDR2 SVGEGT, per germline. The CDR3 spells CASSSGQGFTNTEAFF. CDR3 DNA: TGTGCCAGCAGTTCGGGACAGGGGTTCACGAACACTGAAGCTTTCTTT.

This clonotype has a count of ten or more. The chain joins TRBV6-1 to TRBJ2-7, with 9 bases matching TRBD1. The CDR3 totals 14 residues. Trimming cost V 8 bases and J 2 bases; bases outside gene matches: 7. Germline V gives CDR1 MNHNS, CDR2 SASEGT. CDR3 in amino acids: CASEDRGAPYEQYF. CDR3 bases: TGTGCCAGCGAGGACAGGGGAGCCCCCTACGAGCAGTACTTC.

This clonotype was found a few times. A read error is possible here, since a much larger clone lies one base away. The V and J genes are TRBV11-2 and TRBJ2-7; D not certain. The germline CDR1 and CDR2 sequences are SGHAT and FQNNGV. V was clipped by 1 base and J by 4 bases, with 23 bases between them. The CDR3 is 18 residues long. CDR3 nucleotides: TGTGCCAGCAGCTTAGTCGGTAGCTACCCGGAACAGCTATACGAGCAGTACTTC. It translates to CASSLVGSYPEQLYEQYF.

This clonotype appeared many times. V usage is TRBV2 and J usage is TRBJ2-7; D possibly corresponds to TRBD2 (6 bases). This CDR3 comprises 13 residues. Per germline, CDR1 SNHLY and CDR2 FYNNEI. Trimming removed 1 base at V and 2 bases at J, with 6 bases between. This CDR3 is CASSEGLAYEQYF. The CDR3 DNA is TGTGCCAGCAGTGAAGGACTAGCCTACGAGCAGTACTTC.

The sample holds many counts of this clonotype. In DNA form, the CDR3 reads TGTGCCAGCAGTTACGGGGGTCGGGGTGGGCTAGCGGGACGGACGGGTGAGCAGTTCTTC. It encodes CASSYGGRGGLAGRTGEQFF. The rearrangement joins TRBV6-2 or TRBV6-3 to TRBJ2-1; 9 nucleotides match TRBD2. Germline values: CDR1 MNHEY, CDR2 SVGEGT. The CDR3 spans 20 residues. The ends lost 2 bases at V and 9 bases at J; junction bases unmatched: 23.

This clonotype was found a few times. This sequence joins TRBV28 and TRBJ2-1; the match to TRBD1 covers 9 bases. Germline-derived CDR1 and CDR2 are MDHEN and SYDVKM. The CDR3 runs 13 residues. The J segment lost 3 bases and the V segment lost 8 bases, leaving 2 bases of the junction unmatched. The CDR3 loop is CASQGQGYNEQFF. DNA for the CDR3: TGTGCCAGCCAGGGACAGGGCTACAATGAGCAGTTCTTC.

This chain connects TRBV6-1 to TRBJ1-5; a possible D gene is TRBD1 (5 bases). The CDR3 extends over 13 amino acids. With 6 bases removed from V and 4 bases from J, the gap between germline ends came to 10 bases. Looked up from germline, CDR1 is MNHNS and CDR2 is SASEGT. The CDR3 sequence is CASRQGPNQPQHF. CDR3 coding DNA: TGTGCCAGCAGGCAGGGTCCTAATCAGCCCCAGCATTTT.

This clonotype has a handful of counts. The genes are TRBV6-4 and TRBJ2-1; no firm D call. Germline CDR1 is MRHNA and CDR2 is SNTAGT. V was clipped by 4 bases and J by 4 bases, with 17 bases between them. The CDR3 is 16 residues long. In DNA, the CDR3 is TGTGCCAGCAGTGCGACGTATCGGGTTCCTTACAATGAGCAGTTCTTC. Residues: CASSATYRVPYNEQFF.

This clonotype occurred many times. This chain links TRBV30 with TRBJ1-1; TRBD1 might be the D (5 bases). CDR3 length: 14 amino acids. CDR1 is GTSNPN and CDR2 is SVGIG in the germline V gene (reference sequence). Trimming removed 0 bases at V and 0 bases at J, with 8 bases between. In nucleotides, the CDR3 is TGTGCCTGGAGTGTTGTAGGGGTGAACACTGAAGCTTTCTTT. It encodes CAWSVVGVNTEAFF.

This clonotype turned up a few times. The rearrangement links TRBV15 to TRBJ2-1; D may be TRBD1 or TRBD2 (5 bases each). Between the trimmed V and J ends, which lost 3 bases and 5 bases, there was a span of 11 bases. Germline V lookup: CDR1 LNHNV, CDR2 YYDKDF (reference sequence). The CDR3 sequence is 14 residues long. In DNA, the CDR3 is TGTGCCACCAGCAGTGGGGGAGTAAACAATGAGCAGTTCTTC. Translating it yields CATSSGGVNNEQFF. Complete variable domain (other parts from reference TRBV15 and TRBJ2-1): DAMVIQNPRYQVTQFGKPVTLSCSQTLNHNVMYWYQQKSSQAPKLLFHYYDKDFNNEADTPDNFQSRRPNTSFCFLDIRSPGLGDTAMYLCATSSGGVNNEQFFGPGTRLTVL.

The chain employs TRBV12-3 or TRBV12-4 and TRBJ2-1; TRBD2 aligns across 8 bases. The CDR3 consists of 20 residues. Trimming at V came to 5 bases and at J to 2 bases, leaving 20 bases not matched to a gene. The DNA for the CDR3 is TGTGCCAGCAGTCTCAAAATTAAACACTTAGCGGGACTAGCCTACAATGAGCAGTTCTTC. As protein: CASSLKIKHLAGLAYNEQFF.

This clonotype was observed a few times. The gene calls are TRBV12-3 or TRBV12-4 and TRBJ1-3; weak D call: TRBD1 (6 bases). CDR3 length equals 14 residues. Trimming removed 7 bases at V and 4 bases at J, with 14 bases between. CDR3 protein: CASTTSGGGNTIYF. The CDR3 DNA is TGTGCCAGCACCACAAGTGGGGGCGGAAACACCATATATTTT.

This clonotype has at least ten counts. This chain uses TRBV6-1 with TRBJ2-1, with 7 bases lining up with TRBD2. The germline gives CDR1 MNHNS, CDR2 SASEGT. Germline trimming cut 7 bases from V and 1 base from J; bases unmatched to any gene: 7. This CDR3 is 15 amino acids long. CDR3 amino acids: CASKGGSRSYNEQFF. CDR3 nucleotides: TGTGCCAGCAAAGGCGGGAGCAGATCCTACAATGAGCAGTTCTTC.